This T cell receptor beta chain was observed in a study of cytomegalovirus exposure and HLA in healthy donors. 13 Jbeta primers and 60 Vbeta primers were used for the PCR. TCRdb's table, derived via immunoSEQ multiplex PCR, lists solely in-frame clones and lacks some. The sample yields 160,000 or so clones, roughly 80% seen once. For this clone: Its antigen is unidentified.

This CDR3 is 15 amino acids long. V was cut by 8 bases and J by 1 base, with 14 bases left in between. Germline V lookup: CDR1 LNHDA, CDR2 SQIVND (reference sequence). Notes on the study in general: The productive fraction for most TCR beta V segments was about 87% or about 30% in an earlier analysis. The study carried out a later analysis of TCR beta sequences. It associated some 17,000 of them with specific HLA alleles at a false discovery rate of 0.05.

This sequence originates from a man between 25 and 39 years old in good health and CMV-seronegative. The specimen sequenced was PBMCs. The J gene is TRBJ1-4, the V gene TRBV19; D unclear. Here the CDR3 reads CASRSVTGTNEKLFF. The CDR3 DNA reads TGTGCCAGTCGCTCCGTTACCGGAACTAATGAAAAACTGTTTTTT.